What follows are 9 T cell receptor beta chains derived from one specimen sequenced in a study of blood T cell repertoires in COVID-19. Profiling relied on immunoSEQ multiplex PCR, and the TCRdb table lists in-frame clones only, not all of them. The sample has 150,000 to 200,000 clones; just over 85% are singletons. The sequenced sample was peripheral blood. These receptors all come from a man in his sixties with acute or convalescent COVID-19.

This rearrangement joins TRBV5-1 to TRBJ2-1; D gene ambiguous. Germline values: CDR1 SGHRS, CDR2 YFSETQ. V lost 1 base and J lost 0, with 8 bases in between. This CDR3 spans 15 amino acids. The CDR3: CASSLKSSSYNEQFF. In DNA form, the CDR3 reads TGCGCCAGCAGCTTGAAGTCTAGCTCCTACAATGAGCAGTTCTTC.

CDR3 amino acids: CATRPVGHVYEQYF. In DNA, the CDR3 is TGTGCCACCCGGCCTGTAGGACACGTCTACGAGCAGTACTTC. This chain links TRBV15 with TRBJ2-7, with D possibly matching TRBD1 (5 bases). V was shortened by 8 bases and J by 3 bases, with 17 bases between the two germline ends. This CDR3 contains 14 residues. CDR1 and CDR2 from the germline V gene are LNHNV and YYDKDF (reference sequence).

The rearrangement joins TRBV19 to TRBJ1-1; tentative D call: TRBD1 (6 bases). This CDR3 is built from 16 residues. Germline CDR1 reads LNHDA; CDR2 reads SQIVND (reference sequence). The V and J ends lost 1 base and 1 base respectively, with 13 bases between them. In nucleotides, the CDR3 is TGTGCCAGTAGTATAGGATCGGGGGGGCGGAACACTGAAGCTTTCTTT. Translated: CASSIGSGGRNTEAFF.

This chain links TRBV25-1 with TRBJ2-6; 7 bases line up with TRBD1. Germline V gives CDR1 MGHDK, CDR2 SYGVNS. The CDR3 is made up of 17 amino acids. V was clipped by 6 bases and J by 2 bases; unmatched bases: 10. DNA for the CDR3: TGTGCCAGCAGCCCGACAGGGCTAAAGGCTGGGGCCAACGTCCTGACTTTC. It encodes CASSPTGLKAGANVLTF. The complete variable domain, with remaining parts taken from reference TRBV25-1 and TRBJ2-6, reads EADIYQTPRYLVIGTGKKITLECSQTMGHDKMYWYQQDPGMELHLIHYSYGVNSTEKGDLSSESTVSRIRTEHFPLTLESARPSHTSQYLCASSPTGLKAGANVLTFGAGSRLTVL.

The chain carries TRBV9 and TRBJ1-2; D is unresolved. Trimming removed 0 bases from V and 4 bases from J, with 10 bases in between. The germline CDR1 and CDR2 sequences are SGDLS and YYNGEE. The CDR3 length is 14 residues. The CDR3 bases are TGTGCCAGCAGCGTAGGGGCAGAACTCTATGGCTACACCTTC. This sequence encodes CASSVGAELYGYTF. The complete variable domain, with remaining parts taken from reference TRBV9 and TRBJ1-2, reads DSGVTQTPKHLITATGQRVTLRCSPRSGDLSVYWYQQSLDQGLQFLIQYYNGEERAKGNILERFSAQQFPDLHSELNLSSLELGDSALYFCASSVGAELYGYTFGSGTRLTVV.

The CDR3 DNA is TGTGCCACCAGTGATGCCAAGAGGGGGCCCGCAGATACGCAGTATTTT. It codes for CATSDAKRGPADTQYF. The rearrangement uses TRBV24-1 and TRBJ2-3; 7 bases line up with TRBD1. CDR3 length: 16 residues. V was clipped by 3 bases and J by 4 bases; unmatched bases: 9. CDR1 and CDR2 (germline): KGHDR, SFDVKD.

This chain connects TRBV11-2 to TRBJ2-5; maybe TRBD2 (6 bases). This CDR3 region has 15 residues. The germline gives CDR1 SGHAT, CDR2 FQNNGV. V lost 0 bases and J lost 5, with 13 bases in between. In nucleotides, the CDR3 is TGTGCCAGCAGCTTAGATGTGGGGAGGTCGGAGACCCAGTACTTC. Translated: CASSLDVGRSETQYF.

The rearrangement joins TRBV18 to TRBJ1-1; D is unclear. CDR1 and CDR2 (germline): KGHSH, LQKENI. This CDR3 is built from 14 residues. V shed 6 bases and J shed 4 bases, with 15 bases lying between them. CDR3 nucleotide sequence: TGTGCCAGCTCGGAACTGACGGGAAGCACTGAAGCTTTCTTT. It specifies CASSELTGSTEAFF.

V usage is TRBV9 and J usage is TRBJ1-1; D remains unclear. The V gene's germline CDR1 is SGDLS and CDR2 YYNGEE. The CDR3 runs 15 residues. The germline V and J ends were trimmed by 1 base and 2 bases, with 12 bases remaining between them. The CDR3 DNA sequence: TGTGCCAGCAGCGTAACTGGAGGATTTAACACTGAAGCTTTCTTT. Amino acids: CASSVTGGFNTEAFF.